The clone carrying this T cell receptor (beta chain) was detected only a few times. This specimen comes from a study of regulatory T cells in long-lasting Graves disease. This CDR3 has 13 amino acids. In germline, CDR1 is SGDLS, CDR2 YYNGEE. Trimming took off 3 bases at V and 6 bases at J, with 13 bases between the two ends. Time point here: newly diagnosed GD, antithyroid drugs for less than 3 months. There was RNA extracted from PBMCs, and the TCR library was made from it. Building the TCR beta libraries relied on iRepertoire HTBI primers, and CDR3 regions underwent Arm-PCR. TCRdb reanalysed the multiplex PCR reads using MiXCR and keeps one entry per CDR3 protein. The sample contains about 450,000 distinct CDR3 sequences, about 15% of which appear only once. This same sample was also taken into another study, of T cells in Graves' hyperthyroidism and ophthalmopathy.

The chain joins TRBV9 to TRBJ2-7, with a weak D call TRBD1 (5 bases). The sequenced sample was peripheral blood mononuclear cells (PBMCs), obtained at new diagnosis, from a patient treated with antithyroid drugs. This TCR derives from a woman younger than 45 with Graves disease. The CDR3 DNA sequence: TGTGCCAGCAGCGAAGGGGCACAAGGCGAGCAGTACTTC. Its protein product is CASSEGAQGEQYF.